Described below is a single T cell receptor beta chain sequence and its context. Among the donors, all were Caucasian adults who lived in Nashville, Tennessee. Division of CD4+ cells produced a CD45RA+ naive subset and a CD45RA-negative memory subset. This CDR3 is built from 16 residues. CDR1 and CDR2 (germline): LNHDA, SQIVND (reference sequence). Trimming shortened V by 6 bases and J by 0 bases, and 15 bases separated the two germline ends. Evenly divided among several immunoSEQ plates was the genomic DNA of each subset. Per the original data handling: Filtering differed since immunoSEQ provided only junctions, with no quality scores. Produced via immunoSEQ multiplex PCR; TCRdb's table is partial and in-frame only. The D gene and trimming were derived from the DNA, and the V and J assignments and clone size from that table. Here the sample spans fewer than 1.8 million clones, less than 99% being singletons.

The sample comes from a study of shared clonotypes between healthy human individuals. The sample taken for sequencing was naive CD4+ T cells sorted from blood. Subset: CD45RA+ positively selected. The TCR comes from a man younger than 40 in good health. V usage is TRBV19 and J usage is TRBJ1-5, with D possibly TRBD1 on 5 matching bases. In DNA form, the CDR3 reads TGTGCCAGTAGCCCGGGACGGGAGCATAGCAATCAGCCCCAGCATTTT. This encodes CASSPGREHSNQPQHF. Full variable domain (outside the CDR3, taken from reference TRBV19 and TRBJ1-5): DGGITQSPKYLFRKEGQNVTLSCEQNLNHDAMYWYRQDPGQGLRLIYYSQIVNDFQKGDIAEGYSVSREKKESFPLTVTSAQKNPTAFYLCASSPGREHSNQPQHFGDGTRLSIL.